The clone carrying this TCR beta chain turned up a few times. The CDR3 is made up of 17 amino acids. Germline CDR1 SGHAT, CDR2 FQDESV (reference sequence). V was cut by 0 bases and J by 4 bases, with 18 bases left in between. The method was immunoSEQ multiplex PCR; TCRdb's version includes in-frame clones alone and lacks a portion of them. This sample has tens of thousands of clones, with 88% found just once. This entry comes from a study of technical replicates of blood from a few donors. The source material was PBMCs. The chain has TRBV11-1 and TRBJ2-5, with D possibly matching TRBD1 (7 bases). The TCR comes from a human donor in good health. Some clones in this sample may be carry-over from other donors' samples. CDR3 bases: TGTGCCAGCAGCTTAGCGCTGGGTTGGCAGGGGGGAGAGACCCAGTACTTC. Translating it yields CASSLALGWQGGETQYF. Combining the CDR3 with reference TRBV11-1 and TRBJ2-5 gives the whole variable domain EAEVAQSPRYKITEKSQAVAFWCDPISGHATLYWYRQILGQGPELLVQFQDESVVDDSQLPKDRFSAERLKGVDSTLKIQPAELGDSAMYLCASSLALGWQGGETQYFGPGTRLLVL.